This passage covers 17 T cell receptor beta chains from one sample sequenced in a study of shared clonotypes between healthy human individuals. TCRdb's table, derived via immunoSEQ multiplex PCR, lists solely in-frame clones and lacks some. The table includes about 2,500,000 clones, roughly nine tenths detected once. Specimen: naive CD4+ T cells sorted from blood. Subset here: CD45RA+ positively selected. These receptors originate from a man between 18 and 35 years old in good health.

The rearrangement links TRBV20-1 to TRBJ1-4; no clear D. CDR1 is DFQATT and CDR2 is SNEGSKA in the germline V gene (reference sequence). CDR3 length: 11 amino acids. V lost 2 bases to trimming and J lost 12 bases, with 10 bases between them. DNA of the CDR3: TGCAGTGCTAGAAAATTCGGTGAACTGTTTTTT. It is translated as CSARKFGELFF.

V is TRBV7-9 and J is TRBJ2-7, with D maybe TRBD1 (5 bases). This CDR3 spans 15 amino acids. Germline values: CDR1 SEHNR, CDR2 FQNEAQ (reference sequence). V was clipped by 1 base and J by 1 base, with 11 bases between them. The CDR3 DNA reads TGTGCCAGCAGCTTAGGGTCGACAGATTCCTACGAGCAGTACTTC. It specifies CASSLGSTDSYEQYF.

This clone was observed a few times. The chain carries TRBV25-1 and TRBJ1-1, with D unresolved. V gave up 1 base and J gave up 2 bases, with 2 bases separating them. The CDR3 extends over 12 amino acids. Germline CDR1 and CDR2: MGHDK and SYGVNS. CDR3 bases: TGTGCCAGCAGTGAATTCAACACTGAAGCTTTCTTT. Protein: CASSEFNTEAFF.

The chain joins TRBV6-1 to TRBJ1-1; D remains unclear. The CDR3 consists of 10 residues. Per the germline V gene, CDR1 is MNHNS and CDR2 is SASEGT. The ends were cut back, 6 bases at V and 8 bases at J, with 7 bases in the middle. The DNA of the CDR3 is TGTGCCAGCAGCAGAGCAGAAGCTTTCTTT. As protein: CASSRAEAFF.

V is TRBV28 and J is TRBJ2-7; D gene unclear. Between the trimmed V and J ends, which lost 3 bases and 3 bases, there was a span of 6 bases. Germline lookup yields CDR1 MDHEN and CDR2 SYDVKM. The CDR3 runs 12 residues. The CDR3 nucleotides read TGTGCCAGCAGTTTCAGCCTCTACGAGCAGTACTTC. Translating gives CASSFSLYEQYF.

The chain recombines TRBV28 with TRBJ2-1, with 7 bases matching TRBD2. Trimming cost V 4 bases and J 3 bases; bases outside gene matches: 6. Germline V lookup: CDR1 MDHEN, CDR2 SYDVKM. CDR3 length equals 15 residues. CDR3 amino acids: CASSSAGAGYNEQFF. Written as DNA, the CDR3 is TGTGCCAGCAGTTCGGCGGGAGCAGGCTACAATGAGCAGTTCTTC.

The genes are TRBV6-5 and TRBJ1-2, with D unclear. Trimming shortened V by 6 bases and J by 7 bases, and 15 bases separated the two germline ends. The CDR3 is made up of 13 amino acids. The germline CDR1 and CDR2 sequences are MNHEY and SVGAGI. CDR3 coding DNA: TGTGCCAGCAGCGACTCGGGAGGTCCTGGCTACACCTTC. The encoded protein is CASSDSGGPGYTF.

The chain employs TRBV5-1 and TRBJ2-7; D possibly corresponds to TRBD1 (6 bases). The CDR3 contains 15 residues. Trimming shortened V by 4 bases and J by 2 bases, and 16 bases separated the two germline ends. Germline V lookup: CDR1 SGHRS, CDR2 YFSETQ. CDR3 amino acids: CASSSGRAGAYEQYF. In DNA form, the CDR3 reads TGCGCCAGCAGCAGCGGACGTGCAGGGGCCTACGAGCAGTACTTC. The variable domain in full, completed from reference TRBV5-1 and TRBJ2-7, reads KAGVTQTPRYLIKTRGQQVTLSCSPISGHRSVSWYQQTPGQGLQFLFEYFSETQRNKGNFPGRFSGRQFSNSRSEMNVSTLELGDSALYLCASSSGRAGAYEQYFGPGTRLTVT.

The J gene is TRBJ1-2, the V gene TRBV6-5; 8 bases map to TRBD1. From germline, CDR1 is MNHEY and CDR2 SVGAGI. V shed 2 bases and J 4 bases; nucleotides not matched to a gene: 6. The CDR3 is 15 residues long. The CDR3 nucleotides read TGTGCCAGCAGTTACAGGGACAGGAGGGGCTATGGCTACACCTTC. Protein: CASSYRDRRGYGYTF.

The rearrangement uses TRBV11-2 and TRBJ1-1, with 7 bases identical to TRBD1. Germline loops: CDR1 SGHAT, CDR2 FQNNGV. V was clipped by 0 bases and J by 0 bases; unmatched bases: 7. This CDR3 contains 17 residues. The CDR3 sequence: CASSLDDFRGVNTEAFF. CDR3 DNA: TGTGCCAGCAGCTTAGATGATTTCAGGGGGGTGAACACTGAAGCTTTCTTT.

This CDR3 reads CASRSELLGQEYF. The CDR3 coding sequence is TGCGCCAGCAGAAGTGAGTTGCTAGGACAAGAGTACTTC. The rearrangement uses TRBV10-2 and TRBJ2-7; D is perhaps TRBD1 (5 bases). The germline CDR1 and CDR2 sequences are WSHSY and SAAADI. This CDR3 spans 13 amino acids. V shed 6 bases and J shed 11 bases, with 20 bases lying between them.

This chain connects TRBV5-6 to TRBJ1-6; the match to TRBD1 covers 9 bases. The CDR3 consists of 15 residues. Germline CDR1 SGHDT, CDR2 YYEEEE. V was clipped by 4 bases and J by 9 bases; unmatched bases: 8. CDR3 sequence: CASSGTGTGTSPLHF. As DNA, the CDR3 is TGTGCCAGCAGCGGAACCGGGACAGGGACTTCACCCCTCCACTTT.

The J gene is TRBJ1-5, the V gene TRBV6-1; D may be TRBD1 (5 bases). The V gene's germline CDR1 is MNHNS and CDR2 SASEGT. The V end was cut by 6 bases, the J end by 6 bases, with 12 bases between. The CDR3 consists of 13 residues. The CDR3 region has the DNA TGTGCCAGCAGGCTCCTTGGGGCTCAGCCCCAGCATTTT. It is translated as CASRLLGAQPQHF.

This sequence joins TRBV12-5 and TRBJ2-2; D possibly uses TRBD1 or TRBD2 (6 bases each). The germline gives CDR1 LGHNT, CDR2 FRNRAP. V was clipped by 0 bases and J by 1 base, with 9 bases between them. This CDR3 is built from 16 residues. The chain's CDR3 is CASGLVRGRNTGELFF. The CDR3 DNA follows: TGTGCTAGTGGTTTGGTACGGGGGCGGAACACCGGGGAGCTGTTTTTT.

V usage is TRBV6-4 and J usage is TRBJ2-2, with 9 bases lining up with TRBD1. V was pared by 6 bases and J by 5 bases, with 4 bases of the junction left unmatched. The germline V gene has CDR1 MRHNA and CDR2 SNTAGT. There are 14 residues in the CDR3. The CDR3 reads CASSGTGKTGELFF. CDR3 bases: TGTGCCAGCAGCGGGACAGGGAAGACCGGGGAGCTGTTTTTT.

J is TRBJ2-7 and V is TRBV7-2, with D tentatively TRBD1 or TRBD2 (6 bases each). V dropped 4 bases and J dropped 1 base, with 14 bases sitting between them. Germline loops: CDR1 SGHTA, CDR2 FQGNSA. There are 15 residues in the CDR3. The CDR3 is CASSSDGGSSYEQYF. The CDR3, as DNA: TGTGCCAGCAGCTCGGACGGGGGCTCATCCTACGAGCAGTACTTC.

CDR3 coding DNA: TGTGCCAGCAGCTTAGCGTCCGCGATGTCCTACAATGAGCAGTTCTTC. Protein product: CASSLASAMSYNEQFF. The rearrangement uses TRBV7-2 and TRBJ2-1; no firm D call. Trimming shortened V by 0 bases and J by 1 base, and 10 bases separated the two germline ends. The CDR3 spans 16 residues. Germline V CDR1 and CDR2: SGHTA, FQGNSA.